These 6 T cell receptor beta chains were sequenced from one sample in a study of Tregs in tolerant kidney transplant recipients. Recipients received nonmyeloablative bone marrow transplants from related graft donors, with transient mixed chimerism. This table comes from immunoSEQ multiplex PCR, and its TCRdb copy is limited to in-frame clones, with some not included. The sample has tens of thousands of clones; approximately 94% are singletons. Sequences were derived from CD4+ T cells from blood (PBMCs), sampled 12 months after the transplant. Receptors were obtained from a human patient who received a combined kidney and bone marrow transplant. The graft donor may be the source of some T cells.

The CDR3 spells CASSPRGAGEQFF. CDR3 in DNA: TGTGCCAGCAGCCCGCGGGGGGCGGGTGAGCAGTTCTTC. The chain joins TRBV7-2 to TRBJ2-1; 8 bases match TRBD2. V lost 5 bases, J lost 9 bases, and 6 bases stayed unmatched. Germline V gene lookup returns CDR1 SGHTA and CDR2 FQGNSA. The CDR3 has 13 amino acids.

About this clone itself: At one boundary the junction diverges from the germline segment, which might be a read error. Other nucleotide sequences from this sample produce the same CDR3. This chain links TRBV9 with TRBJ1-6; 8 bases are a match to TRBD1. The CDR3 totals 15 residues. Germline lookup yields CDR1 SGDLS and CDR2 YYNGEE. CDR3 sequence (DNA): TGTGCCAGCAGCCCGCGACAGGGGAGGGATTCCCCCCTCCACTTT. Its protein product is CASSPRQGRDSPLHF.

This clone has a single count. The chain is built from TRBV27 and TRBJ2-3, with 11 bases matching TRBD2. J was trimmed by 4 bases and V by 5 bases; bases with no gene match: 11. The germline V gene has CDR1 MNHEY and CDR2 SMNVEV (reference sequence). The CDR3 consists of 17 residues. As DNA, the CDR3 is TGTGCCAGCAGTCCCATACTAGCGGGAGAGGTTCCAGATACGCAGTATTTT. It yields the protein CASSPILAGEVPDTQYF.

The gene calls are TRBV5-4 and TRBJ1-2; a possible D gene is TRBD1 (5 bases). Germline CDR1 SGHNT, CDR2 YYREEE (reference sequence). V lost 4 bases and J 4 bases, leaving 17 bases between the germline ends. The CDR3 length is 15 residues. In nucleotides, the CDR3 is TGTGCCAGCAGCGCCCGGGACTTGGGACCCTATGGCTACACCTTC. Amino acid sequence: CASSARDLGPYGYTF.

The chain couples TRBV28 to TRBJ1-5, with TRBD1 matching 7 bases. The germline CDR1 and CDR2 sequences are MDHEN and SYDVKM. Unmatched junction bases numbered 17, after V lost 11 bases and J lost 1 base. This CDR3 contains 17 residues. The CDR3 nucleotides are TGTGCCTGCCGCGGAGGGCAAGGGGGCTGGAGCAATCAGCCCCAGCATTTT. Translated: CACRGGQGGWSNQPQHF. Full variable domain (outside the CDR3, taken from reference TRBV28 and TRBJ1-5): DVKVTQSSRYLVKRTGEKVFLECVQDMDHENMFWYRQDPGLGLRLIYFSYDVKMKEKGDIPEGYSVSREKKERFSLILESASTNQTSMYLCACRGGQGGWSNQPQHFGDGTRLSIL.

The genes are TRBV6-5 and TRBJ1-4, with 7 bases fitting TRBD1. This CDR3 contains 15 residues. J was trimmed by 8 bases and V by 2 bases; bases with no gene match: 8. Per germline, CDR1 MNHEY and CDR2 SVGAGI. This CDR3 reads CASSYRGHIREKLFF. DNA of the CDR3: TGTGCCAGCAGTTACAGGGGGCATATTAGAGAAAAACTGTTTTTT.